One sample yielded the 10 T cell receptor beta chains listed below, sequenced in a study of T-cell reconstitution after alpha-beta-depleted transplantation in children. Preparing the TCRbeta library involved the use of unique molecular identifiers. In TCRdb, the PCR reads were re-called with MiXCR into one record per CDR3 protein. Seen here are about 300,000 distinct CDR3 sequences, over 9% observed once, and the top ten hold 7.5%. Specimen: PBMCs, collected before TCRalphabeta/CD19-depleted stem cell transplant. These receptors all stem from a boy under two years old with acute myeloid leukemia, due to receive a stem cell transplant.

This clonotype was detected many times. The rearrangement uses TRBV4-3 and TRBJ2-1, with D tentatively TRBD2 (6 bases). V dropped 4 bases and J dropped 2 bases, with 12 bases sitting between them. Germline V lookup: CDR1 LGHNA, CDR2 YSLEER. This CDR3 has 15 amino acids. As DNA, the CDR3 is TGCGCCAGCAGCCGGCAGAGGGAGGCCTACAATGAGCAGTTCTTC. Its translation is CASSRQREAYNEQFF.

Details on this clonotype: A much larger clone lies a single base off, so this may be a read error. J is TRBJ2-3 and V is TRBV12-3 or TRBV12-4; no reliable D call. Deletions cut 0 bases from V and 10 bases from J, with 11 bases between. The CDR3 is made up of 13 amino acids. As DNA, the CDR3 is TGTGCCAGCAGTTTAGCTGGGTTGGATGCGCAGTATTTT. Translated: CASSLAGLDAQYF.

Remarks on this clonotype: This may be a read error, as it is one base from a much larger clone. The chain joins TRBV7-9 to TRBJ2-1, with D tentatively TRBD1 or TRBD2 (5 bases each). V was shortened by 5 bases and J by 5 bases, with 13 bases between the two germline ends. This CDR3 contains 14 residues. In germline, CDR1 is SEHNR, CDR2 FQNEAQ (reference sequence). The CDR3 is CASSPWDRNNEQFF. The CDR3 DNA is TGTGCCAGCAGCCCCTGGGACCGGAACAATGAGCAGTTCTTC.

The chain links TRBV10-3 to TRBJ2-3; D unresolved. Germline CDR1 and CDR2: ENHRY and SYGVKD. CDR3 size: 13 residues. The ends were cut back, 5 bases at V and 0 bases at J, with 6 bases in the middle. In nucleotides, the CDR3 is TGTGCCATCAGTCGACCTAGCACAGATACGCAGTATTTT. This translates into CAISRPSTDTQYF.

The V and J genes are TRBV20-1 and TRBJ1-6; possible D gene TRBD1, 5 bases. Trimming stripped 5 bases from V and 4 bases from J, with 15 bases between. Germline CDR1 is DFQATT and CDR2 is SNEGSKA (reference sequence). The CDR3 sequence is 15 residues long. The CDR3 region is CSAPGRKAYNSPLHF. DNA of the CDR3: TGCAGTGCTCCGGGACGAAAGGCATATAATTCACCCCTCCACTTT.

This clonotype has at least ten counts. The V and J genes are TRBV24-1 and TRBJ2-2; 11 bases are a match to TRBD2. The CDR3 runs to 17 residues. J gave up 6 bases and V 4 bases, and 9 bases lay outside the gene matches. Looked up from germline, CDR1 is KGHDR and CDR2 is SFDVKD. The CDR3 DNA sequence: TGTGCCACCAGTGACCCTACTAGCGGGAGTCATCCCGGGGAGCTGTTTTTT. This codes for CATSDPTSGSHPGELFF.

This clonotype occurred many times. The chain is built from TRBV15 and TRBJ2-5; 10 nucleotides line up with TRBD2. Germline V gives CDR1 LNHNV, CDR2 YYDKDF (reference sequence). The trim removed 1 base at V and 2 bases at J, leaving 4 bases unmatched. This CDR3 comprises 16 residues. The CDR3 sequence: CATSRVGLAPQETQYF. The CDR3 DNA is TGTGCCACCAGCAGAGTGGGACTAGCGCCACAAGAGACCCAGTACTTC. The whole variable domain, remainder taken from reference TRBV15 and TRBJ2-5, is DAMVIQNPRYQVTQFGKPVTLSCSQTLNHNVMYWYQQKSSQAPKLLFHYYDKDFNNEADTPDNFQSRRPNTSFCFLDIRSPGLGDTAMYLCATSRVGLAPQETQYFGPGTRLLVL.

The V gene is TRBV21-1, the J gene TRBJ2-2; TRBD2 was called by the table and not checked on the DNA. TRBV21-1 is marked as a pseudogene. CDR3 length: 16 residues. The CDR3 DNA reads TGTGCCAGCAGCAAAGATCGGGCCTCGAACACCGGGGAGCTGTTTTTT. This gives the protein CASSKDRASNTGELFF.

This clonotype appeared many times. The rearrangement uses TRBV24-1 and TRBJ2-2, with 8 positions matching TRBD1. Germline V lookup: CDR1 KGHDR, CDR2 SFDVKD. The CDR3 runs 17 residues. Trimming removed 2 bases from V and 1 base from J; junction bases left unmatched: 5. The CDR3 DNA follows: TGTGCCACCAGTGATTCTCGGGGGACAGGGAACACCGGGGAGCTGTTTTTT. This encodes CATSDSRGTGNTGELFF.

V and J are TRBV28 and TRBJ2-5; D might be TRBD2 (6 bases). The CDR3 extends over 13 amino acids. CDR1 MDHEN and CDR2 SYDVKM come from the germline V gene. Deletions cut 6 bases from V and 3 bases from J, with 11 bases between. CDR3 bases: TGTGCCAGCAGGGTCCCGGGAGAAGAGACCCAGTACTTC. It is translated as CASRVPGEETQYF.